The sequence of this TCR beta chain was determined in a study of control samples from healthy donors and cancer patients. Measured with immunoSEQ multiplex PCR; TCRdb has only the in-frame clones, and not every one. The data hold roughly 6,900 clones, with approximately 81% observed a single time. There are 15 residues in the CDR3. The germline V gene encodes CDR1 SGHRS and CDR2 YFSETQ. V lost 0 bases and J 2 bases, leaving 12 bases between the germline ends. This chain joins TRBV5-1 and TRBJ2-7; D not certain. Sequenced material: PBMCs. This TCR derives from a man between 65 and 85 years old with lung cancer. CDR3 residues: CASSLGQIGAYEQYF. CDR3 bases: TGCGCCAGCAGCTTGGGTCAGATCGGAGCCTACGAGCAGTACTTC.